A single sample gave rise to the 8 T cell receptor beta chains below, sequenced in a study of blood T cells in healthy people across ages. Then a second PCR, running roughly 7 to 11 cycles, was carried out with a sample-barcoded 5' primer and a J-beta primer mix. TCRdb processed the 5' RACE reads anew with MiXCR; each CDR3 protein has one entry. The sample consists of about 810,000 distinct CDR3 sequences, roughly 40% of them appearing once. The specimen sequenced was blood. Source of these receptors: a man aged 18 to 29 in good health.

The J gene is TRBJ2-7, the V gene TRBV20-1; no definite D call. The CDR3 totals 13 residues. Germline assignment: CDR1 DFQATT and CDR2 SNEGSKA (reference sequence). V dropped 6 bases and J dropped 0 bases, with 12 bases sitting between them. CDR3 DNA sequence: TGCAGTGCCAGCTCACCGGGCTCCTACGAGCAGTACTTC. Protein sequence: CSASSPGSYEQYF.

On this clonotype itself: A read error may account for a junction end that differs from germline. V gene TRBV4-3 combines with J gene TRBJ2-1; a possible D gene is TRBD1 (6 bases). This CDR3 is built from 15 residues. CDR1 and CDR2 from the germline V gene are LGHNA and YSLEER. Here the CDR3 reads CASNQGETGNNEQFF. CDR3 sequence (DNA): TGCGCCAGCAACCAAGGGGAGACAGGTAACAATGAGCAGTTCTTC.

This chain joins TRBV7-2 and TRBJ2-1, with TRBD1 as a possible D gene (5 bases). CDR3 length: 12 residues. Looked up from germline, CDR1 is SGHTA and CDR2 is FQGNSA. The V end was cut by 6 bases, the J end by 10 bases, with 13 bases between. The CDR3, as DNA: TGTGCCAGCAGACAAGGACCAGGGGAGCAGTTCTTC. This gives the protein CASRQGPGEQFF.

The chain recombines TRBV4-2 with TRBJ2-6; D is possibly TRBD2 (6 bases). Germline V gives CDR1 LGHNA, CDR2 YNFKEQ. V lost 1 base, J lost 2 bases, and 6 bases lay in between. The CDR3 totals 15 residues. The DNA for the CDR3 is TGTGCCAGCAGCCAAGGCGGGGCTGGGGCCAACGTCCTGACTTTC. Translating gives CASSQGGAGANVLTF.

The chain joins TRBV7-2 to TRBJ1-2, with D tentatively TRBD1 (5 bases). The CDR3 extends over 13 amino acids. Trimming took off 5 bases at V and 2 bases at J, with 9 bases between the two ends. Germline V gene lookup returns CDR1 SGHTA and CDR2 FQGNSA. The CDR3 region has the DNA TGTGCCAGCAGCGCCCGGGACAACTATGGCTACACCTTC. It codes for CASSARDNYGYTF.

This clonotype appeared many times. The chain is built from TRBV12-3 or TRBV12-4 and TRBJ2-7; possible D gene TRBD2, 5 bases. V lost 4 bases, J lost 2 bases, and 12 bases lay in between. The CDR3 totals 14 residues. The CDR3 DNA sequence: TGTGCCAGCAGTTCCCGTAGCGAGACCTACGAGCAGTACTTC. Protein product: CASSSRSETYEQYF.

The genes are TRBV25-1 and TRBJ2-3; D remains ambiguous. Germline values: CDR1 MGHDK, CDR2 SYGVNS. V gave up 10 bases and J gave up 2 bases, with 10 bases separating them. The CDR3 is 12 amino acids. DNA for the CDR3: TGTGCCACCAGCAGGTACACAGATACGCAGTATTTT. Residues: CATSRYTDTQYF.

This clonotype was found a few times. This rearrangement joins TRBV5-1 to TRBJ2-6; 10 nucleotides match TRBD2. The CDR3 has 17 amino acids. The germline V gene encodes CDR1 SGHRS and CDR2 YFSETQ. V shed 4 bases, J shed 0 bases, and the junction held 4 bases outside the gene matches. CDR3 region: CASSIPSGGSGANVLTF. The CDR3, as DNA: TGCGCCAGCAGCATTCCTAGCGGGGGCTCTGGGGCCAACGTCCTGACTTTC.